Included here is one TCR beta chain sequence, with context. These data originate in a study of shared T cell receptors in the human thymus. Germline V gives CDR1 DFQATT, CDR2 SNEGSKA (reference sequence). V shed 4 bases and J shed 5 bases, with 8 bases lying between them. CDR3 length: 11 residues. Repertoires were generated with immunoSEQ multiplex PCR, while TCRdb's copy carries only in-frame clones and drops some. In the table there are about 500,000 clones, around 82% of which are singletons. Separately, the same data were catalogued under a study of human thymus T cells. That report adds: Related studies found that unrelated individuals share highly overlapping thymic repertoires.

This TCR was recovered from a boy younger than two with a congenital heart defect. Specimen: thymocytes. V and J are TRBV20-1 and TRBJ2-5; a weak D match, TRBD2 (5 bases). The CDR3 reads CSATTGETQYF. The CDR3 DNA is TGCAGTGCTACCACGGGGGAGACCCAGTACTTC.